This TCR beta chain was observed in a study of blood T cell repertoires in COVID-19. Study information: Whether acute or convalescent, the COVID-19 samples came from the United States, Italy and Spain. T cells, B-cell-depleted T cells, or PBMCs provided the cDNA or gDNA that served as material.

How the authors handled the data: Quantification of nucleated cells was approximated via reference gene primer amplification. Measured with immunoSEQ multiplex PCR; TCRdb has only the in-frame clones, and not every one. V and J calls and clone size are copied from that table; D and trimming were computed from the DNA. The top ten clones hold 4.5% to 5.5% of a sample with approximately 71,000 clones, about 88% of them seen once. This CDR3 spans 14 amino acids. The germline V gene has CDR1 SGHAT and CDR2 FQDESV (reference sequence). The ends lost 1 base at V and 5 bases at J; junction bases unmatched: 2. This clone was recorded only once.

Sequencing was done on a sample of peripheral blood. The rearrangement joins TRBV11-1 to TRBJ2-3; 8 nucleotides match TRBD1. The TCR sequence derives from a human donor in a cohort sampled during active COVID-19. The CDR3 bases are TGTGCCAGCAGCTTAGGTGACAGGGGAGATACGCAGTATTTT. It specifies CASSLGDRGDTQYF. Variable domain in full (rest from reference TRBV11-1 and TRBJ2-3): EAEVAQSPRYKITEKSQAVAFWCDPISGHATLYWYRQILGQGPELLVQFQDESVVDDSQLPKDRFSAERLKGVDSTLKIQPAELGDSAMYLCASSLGDRGDTQYFGPGTRLTVL.